This passage covers 9 T cell receptor beta chains from one sample sequenced in a study of CD8+CD57+ T cells in acquired aplastic anemia. The use of genomic DNA as template underpinned the TCR beta VDJ and CDR3 profiling. MiXCR, run by TCRdb on the reads, gives a single entry per CDR3 protein. The data contain 75,000 to 90,000 distinct CDR3 sequences, about half of them singletons. Material for sequencing was sorted CD4+, CD8+, or CD8+CD57+ T cells (not recorded which) from PBMCs. The source of these receptors is a human donor in good health, serving as a control.

The chain employs TRBV20-1 and TRBJ2-7; no reliable D call. CDR1 and CDR2 from the germline V gene are DFQATT and SNEGSKA (reference sequence). This CDR3 spans 14 amino acids. V was clipped by 0 bases and J by 2 bases, with 11 bases between them. The CDR3 nucleotides are TGCAGTGCTAGAGAGACGGGTGGGCCCTACGAGCAGTACTTC. Its translation: CSARETGGPYEQYF.

This clonotype was observed a handful of times. The rearrangement joins TRBV7-2 to TRBJ1-6; no clear D. The CDR3 has 13 amino acids. Germline CDR1 is SGHTA and CDR2 is FQGNSA. V was shortened by 1 base and J by 9 bases, with 7 bases between the two germline ends. The CDR3 region is CASSLESLSPLHF. DNA of the CDR3: TGTGCCAGCAGCTTAGAGTCCCTTTCACCCCTCCACTTT.

V and J are TRBV15 and TRBJ2-5, with 9 bases identical to TRBD1. CDR1 is LNHNV, CDR2 YYDKDF, per germline (reference sequence). V shed 3 bases, J shed 5 bases, and the junction held 7 bases outside the gene matches. The CDR3 consists of 15 residues. Here the CDR3 reads CATSRDRGSRETQYF. The CDR3 DNA reads TGTGCCACCAGCAGGGACAGGGGAAGCAGGGAGACCCAGTACTTC.

The chain employs TRBV15 and TRBJ2-5; D remains unclear. Looked up from germline, CDR1 is LNHNV and CDR2 is YYDKDF (reference sequence). The CDR3 spans 14 residues. The V end was cut by 3 bases, the J end by 5 bases, with 13 bases between. CDR3 nucleotide sequence: TGTGCCACCAGCAGTGGCAGCCTAGGGGAGACCCAGTACTTC. This encodes CATSSGSLGETQYF.

The chain carries TRBV10-3 and TRBJ2-2; the match to TRBD2 covers 10 bases. CDR1 and CDR2 (germline): ENHRY, SYGVKD. The CDR3 covers 15 residues. J lost 6 bases, V lost 5 bases, and 6 bases had no gene match. The CDR3 is CAISSPLAGAGELFF. In nucleotides, the CDR3 is TGTGCCATCAGTTCTCCCCTAGCGGGGGCCGGGGAGCTGTTTTTT.

This clonotype was detected only a few times. A much larger clone lies a single base off, so this may be a read error. The chain uses TRBV11-1 and TRBJ2-3, with 9 bases matching TRBD2. V was pared by 5 bases and J by 2 bases, with 17 bases of the junction left unmatched. Germline loops: CDR1 SGHAT, CDR2 FQDESV (reference sequence). The CDR3 runs 19 residues. This CDR3 reads CASSGEVVVSGGDTDTQYF. The CDR3, as DNA: TGTGCCAGCAGCGGGGAGGTCGTTGTTAGCGGGGGAGACACAGATACGCAGTATTTT.

The chain recombines TRBV20-1 with TRBJ2-7; 9 bases are a match to TRBD2. The J segment lost 7 bases and the V segment lost 4 bases, leaving 11 bases of the junction unmatched. This CDR3 spans 14 amino acids. Germline CDR1 DFQATT, CDR2 SNEGSKA (reference sequence). For the CDR3, the DNA is TGCAGTGCTATCGAGCGGGGGGTCCCAGCGGAGCAGTACTTC. Translating gives CSAIERGVPAEQYF.

This clonotype was observed at least ten times. The J gene is TRBJ2-3, the V gene TRBV19; D gene unclear. Trimming pared 3 bases from V and 4 bases from J, leaving 2 bases between. Per germline, CDR1 LNHDA and CDR2 SQIVND (reference sequence). The CDR3 consists of 11 residues. The CDR3 DNA sequence: TGTGCCAGTAGTATGGCAGATACGCAGTATTTT. Its translation is CASSMADTQYF.

Ten or more counts support this clonotype. The chain couples TRBV6-5 to TRBJ1-2; no clear D. Germline values: CDR1 MNHEY, CDR2 SVGAGI. This CDR3 is built from 15 residues. V lost 0 bases and J lost 1, with 9 bases in between. This CDR3 is CASSYSVGNNYGYTF. As DNA, the CDR3 is TGTGCCAGCAGTTACTCGGTGGGCAATAACTATGGCTACACCTTC.